Following are 8 T cell receptor beta chains from one sample sequenced in a study of CD8 T cells in Susac syndrome. Random hexamers were used to reverse transcribe an amount of about 0.45 to 1 ug RNA. TCRdb itself ran the immunoSEQ multiplex PCR reads through MiXCR, one entry per CDR3 protein. The sample has about 140,000 distinct CDR3 sequences, approximately 95% seen once; the top ten hold 0.14%. The sequenced material came from CD4+ T cells from PBMCs. These receptors all stem from a human donor with Susac syndrome.

The count of this clonotype is one. The V gene is TRBV25-1, the J gene TRBJ2-1; 12 nucleotides match TRBD2. Losses at the gene ends were 4 bases for V and 7 bases for J; bases not matched to a gene: 2. The CDR3 runs 14 residues. CDR1 is MGHDK and CDR2 is SYGVNS in the germline V gene. The DNA for the CDR3 is TGTGCCAGCAGTGGGACTAGCGGGGCGAATGAGCAGTTCTTC. As protein: CASSGTSGANEQFF.

The CDR3 DNA reads as TGTGCCAGCAGTCTTTCGGGACAGGGAGCCTACGAGCAGTACTTC. This gives the protein CASSLSGQGAYEQYF. This chain joins TRBV28 and TRBJ2-7; TRBD1 matches 9 bases. The CDR3 runs to 15 residues. The V gene's germline CDR1 is MDHEN and CDR2 SYDVKM. The V gene end was trimmed by 5 bases and the J gene end by 2 bases; junction bases not matched to a gene: 7.

The chain couples TRBV12-3 or TRBV12-4 to TRBJ2-3; D uncertain. The CDR3 sequence is 12 residues long. V lost 2 bases to trimming and J lost 7 bases, with 7 bases between them. CDR3 coding DNA: TGTGCCAGCAGTTTACGCGGCAATACGCAGTATTTT. This codes for CASSLRGNTQYF.

V and J are TRBV20-1 and TRBJ2-1; 9 nucleotides agree with TRBD2. The CDR3 sequence is 13 residues long. The trim removed 6 bases at V and 12 bases at J, leaving 12 bases unmatched. Germline V gene data show CDR1 as DFQATT and CDR2 as SNEGSKA (reference sequence). CDR3 protein: CSANDQGLALQFF. CDR3 nucleotides: TGCAGTGCCAACGACCAAGGACTAGCGCTGCAGTTCTTC.

The chain couples TRBV2 to TRBJ1-6; 7 bases are shared with TRBD1. The CDR3 length is 15 residues. Losses at the gene ends were 9 bases for V and 6 bases for J; bases not matched to a gene: 11. CDR1 and CDR2 from the germline V gene are SNHLY and FYNNEI. The CDR3 spells CARGTYRGTNSPLHF. The CDR3 DNA reads as TGTGCCAGAGGGACTTACAGGGGCACTAATTCACCCCTCCACTTT.

The chain has TRBV29-1 and TRBJ2-7; 9 nucleotides align to TRBD2. The CDR3 totals 16 residues. The V gene end was trimmed by 4 bases and the J gene end by 0 bases; junction bases not matched to a gene: 10. Germline CDR1 SQVTM, CDR2 ANQGSEA. The CDR3 loop reads CSVGGLAGPSSYEQYF. DNA for the CDR3: TGCAGCGTTGGGGGTCTAGCGGGGCCTAGCTCCTACGAGCAGTACTTC.

In DNA form, the CDR3 reads TGTGCCACCACCGACAGGTTTCGGGGTCAGCCCCAGCATTTT. Residues: CATTDRFRGQPQHF. This chain joins TRBV19 and TRBJ1-5, with a possible D match to TRBD1 (6 bases). Germline V gene sequence: CDR1 LNHDA, CDR2 SQIVND (reference sequence). The CDR3 runs 14 residues. V gave up 10 bases and J gave up 6 bases, with 19 bases separating them.

This clonotype was recorded once. The chain joins TRBV12-3 or TRBV12-4 to TRBJ2-1, with TRBD1 matching 7 bases. The CDR3 totals 18 residues. V lost 5 bases to trimming and J lost 0 bases; unmatched junction nucleotides: 13. The CDR3 loop is CASSAPTGIISSYNEQFF. The DNA for the CDR3 is TGTGCCAGCAGTGCCCCGACAGGGATCATCAGCTCCTACAATGAGCAGTTCTTC.